Detailed here is one T cell receptor (beta chain). Its antigen remains unknown. These data are taken from a study of cytomegalovirus exposure and HLA in healthy donors. PCR primers comprised 60 Vbeta and 13 Jbeta primers. The data were produced by immunoSEQ multiplex PCR, yet TCRdb's version contains in-frame clones alone and is incomplete. The repertoire holds 57,000 or so clones, with around two thirds as singletons. General observations from the study: Versus the approximately 670-donor mean, an Asian-associated ancestry cluster reportedly showed fewer N-insertions in a later analysis. A later analysis linked roughly 17,000 TCR beta sequences to HLA alleles at 0.05 false discovery rate.

The sequenced sample was PBMCs. This clonotype originated in a woman in her sixties or seventies in good health and CMV-seropositive.

The CDR3 DNA reads TGTGCCAGCAGCTGGCTTCAGGGCCCGAACACCGGGGAGCTGTTTTTT. It is translated as CASSWLQGPNTGELFF. The rearrangement links TRBV7-7 to TRBJ2-2, with D tentatively TRBD1 (5 bases). Germline V lookup: CDR1 SSHAT, CDR2 FNYEAQ (reference sequence). Trimming removed 4 bases at V and 0 bases at J, with 12 bases between. This CDR3 spans 16 amino acids.